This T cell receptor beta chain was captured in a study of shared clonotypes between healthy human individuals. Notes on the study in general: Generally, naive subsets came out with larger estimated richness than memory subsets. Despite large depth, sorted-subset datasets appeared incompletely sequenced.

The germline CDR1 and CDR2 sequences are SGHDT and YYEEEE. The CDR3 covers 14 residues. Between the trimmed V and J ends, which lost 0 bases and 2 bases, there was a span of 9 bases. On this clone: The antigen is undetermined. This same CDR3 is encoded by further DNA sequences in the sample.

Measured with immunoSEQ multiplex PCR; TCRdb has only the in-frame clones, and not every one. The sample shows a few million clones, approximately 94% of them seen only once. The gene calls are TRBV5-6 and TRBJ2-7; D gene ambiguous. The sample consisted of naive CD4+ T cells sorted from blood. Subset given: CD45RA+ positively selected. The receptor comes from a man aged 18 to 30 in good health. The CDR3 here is CASSLAWGPYEQYF. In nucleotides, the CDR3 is TGTGCCAGCAGCTTGGCTTGGGGTCCCTACGAGCAGTACTTC. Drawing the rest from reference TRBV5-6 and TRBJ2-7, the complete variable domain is DAGVTQSPTHLIKTRGQQVTLRCSPKSGHDTVSWYQQALGQGPQFIFQYYEEEERQRGNFPDRFSGHQFPNYSSELNVNALLLGDSALYLCASSLAWGPYEQYFGPGTRLTVT.